This TCR beta chain was identified during a study of CD8+ T cells in alopecia areata. The treatment: oral pan-JAK inhibitor, 5-10 mg twice daily. This CDR3 spans 18 amino acids. The ends were cut back, 3 bases at V and 1 base at J, with 21 bases in the middle. CDR1 MGHRA and CDR2 YSYEKL come from the germline V gene. cDNA serving as the sequencing template came from extracted, reverse transcribed RNA. Produced via immunoSEQ multiplex PCR; TCRdb's table is partial and in-frame only. The repertoire includes approximately 170,000 clones, less than 80% of them detected once, and over 12% sits in the top ten. General study findings and limits: Shared TCR sequences were less clear between patients than in mice, possibly partly from HLA diversity.

This clone appeared a single time. Its antigen is undetermined. This receptor was taken from a human donor with alopecia areata. The sample consisted of CD4+ T cells sorted from blood, taken at week 24, from a patient treated with tofacitinib. The chain joins TRBV4-1 to TRBJ1-1; D is perhaps TRBD1 (6 bases). The CDR3 DNA sequence: TGCGCCAGCAGCCATACACTGCGGCCGGGACAACAGAACACTGAAGCTTTCTTT. Protein product: CASSHTLRPGQQNTEAFF.